The rows below give T cell receptor beta chains drawn from one sample of a study of vaccination and CD4 T cells after COVID-19. TCRdb reanalysed the PCR reads using MiXCR and keeps one entry per CDR3 protein. The sample contains roughly 7,000 distinct CDR3 sequences, around 33% of which appear only once. These TCRs are of unknown antigen specificity. The sample comprised CD4+ T cells from blood, cultured in vitro. These receptors originate from a human donor in good health. The CDR3 runs from the conserved cysteine through the conserved F or W. The order of the fields is CDR3 length, V gene, CDR3 protein.

15	TRBV5-1	CASSFRGDSTDTQYF
12	TRBV20-1	CSARRSNSPLHF
13	TRBV7-9	CGSCWGENTEAFF
15	TRBV5-1	CASSPGTGGMETQYF
14	TRBV5-1	CASSLNRGDYGYTF
12	TRBV20-1	CSARTGGNTIYF
15	TRBV30	CAWIGLAGRTGTQYF
13	TRBV7-3	CASKATANTEAFF
14	TRBV7-3	CASSPEGVTSKAFF
20	TRBV6-1	CASRMRPGQGPPMSNSPLHF
16	TRBV5-1	CASSSRDGQWENIQYF
13	TRBV5-1	CASSGVGGTEAFF
18	TRBV10-3	CAISAFSSGGASGETQYF
14	TRBV12-3/TRBV12-4	CASARGGANYGYTF
14	TRBV7-2	CASSLVAGTGELFF
14	TRBV2	CASKRDSRTDTQYF
11	TRBV7-9	CASSLSYGYTF
14	TRBV9	CASSAIPRGQALHF
13	TRBV11-2	CASSLDRGHTIYF
14	TRBV6-4	CASSEAGGTDTQYF
13	TRBV27	CASSPSVRTEAFF
15	TRBV6-5	CASSYSGRGDSPLHF
13	TRBV2	CASRGDSNYGYTF
13	TRBV20-1	CSASQGYNQPQHF
13	TRBV12-5	CASGQQVNQPQHF
12	TRBV20-1	CSARRDRGKLFF
13	TRBV9	CASSKDSTDTQYF
15	TRBV15	CATSPRQGNDQPQHF
12	TRBV30	CAWSVQQETQYF
11	TRBV28	CASSLGYEAFF
12	TRBV7-9	CASSLQDTEAFF